This T cell receptor beta chain appears in the sequencing data of a study of blood T cell repertoires in COVID-19. The CDR3 runs to 13 residues. Germline V CDR1 and CDR2: MNHEY, SVGAGI. Trimming left V 6 bases short and J 3 bases short, with 11 bases between. Generated by immunoSEQ multiplex PCR, the TCRdb table keeps only in-frame clones and is missing some. The sample contains 150,000 to 200,000 clones, 81% of which appear only once. The chain joins TRBV6-5 to TRBJ1-1; weak D call: TRBD1 (6 bases). Sequenced input: peripheral blood. The clonotype originates from a man aged 55 to 70 with active or convalescent COVID-19. DNA of the CDR3: TGTGCCAGCAGCGTGACAGGATACACTGAAGCTTTCTTT. It yields the protein CASSVTGYTEAFF.